This T cell receptor beta chain is from a study of T cells of healthy individuals (dated by TCRdb to between 2018 and 2020). Via the germline V gene, CDR1 is SGDLS and CDR2 YYNGEE. The CDR3, cysteine through phenylalanine, is 14 amino acids long. Only the CDR3 region is kept as DNA, spanning 42 bases read in frame from base 1. V was cut back by 7 bases and J by 2 bases, leaving a gap of 16 bases between them. Libraries were made using 5' RACE. Data came from an Illumina MiSeq. The raw public reads went through TCRdb reprocessing: fastp at Q25, MiXCR clone calling, in-frame beta chains kept. Identical CDR3 proteins give one entry, which carries the most common genes and DNA. The sample table records about 57,000 distinct CDR3 sequences; around 15% of these occur just once. Approximately 4.7% of the sample is taken by the ten largest. This clonotype has a count of ten or more. Its cognate antigen has yet to be identified. Per-base qualities were not stored, and no clone one base away is much larger.

The receptor was derived from a human donor in good health. The chain employs TRBV9 and TRBJ2-7; the D segment might be TRBD1 or TRBD2, since each matches 5 bases. The CDR3 protein: CASGSGAGPYEQYF. The bases read TGTGCCAGCGGCTCCGGGGCAGGCCCCTACGAGCAGTACTTC.